Presented here are 30 T cell receptor beta chains from one specimen sequenced in a study of blood T cells in healthy people across ages. The authors ran a second PCR of roughly 6 to 12 cycles using a sample-barcoded 5' primer and a J-beta primer mix. From the 5' RACE reads, TCRdb called clonotypes with MiXCR, one entry per CDR3 protein. The sample has some 930,000 distinct CDR3 sequences, 25% to 35% seen once. The same sample was also studied in work on T cells of mothers and their children.

The sample comprised blood. The origin of the receptors is a woman aged 40 to 49 in good health.

The V gene is TRBV28, the J gene TRBJ1-1, with 7 positions matching TRBD1. CDR3 length equals 15 residues. Germline CDR1 and CDR2: MDHEN and SYDVKM. J gave up 5 bases and V 5 bases, and 11 bases lay outside the gene matches. The CDR3 protein is CASSPPDRRRTEAFF. CDR3 in DNA: TGTGCCAGCAGTCCCCCGGACAGGCGGAGAACTGAAGCTTTCTTT.

This clonotype was seen a handful of times. The chain joins TRBV7-2 to TRBJ2-3; 14 bases are shared with TRBD2. The CDR3 is 16 amino acids. Germline CDR1 is SGHTA and CDR2 is FQGNSA. Trimming cost V 6 bases and J 4 bases; bases outside gene matches: 6. The CDR3 DNA reads as TGTGCCAGCAGACCGACTAGCGGGGGGGCTGCAGATACGCAGTATTTT. Translation: CASRPTSGGAADTQYF.

There are many counts of this clonotype. This rearrangement joins TRBV7-2 to TRBJ1-1; D uncertain. V lost 5 bases and J 4 bases, leaving 8 bases between the germline ends. CDR1 SGHTA and CDR2 FQGNSA come from the germline V gene. This CDR3 comprises 12 residues. The CDR3 bases are TGTGCCAGCAGCCCTGTAGGCACTGAAGCTTTCTTT. Translating gives CASSPVGTEAFF.

The sample holds a few counts of this clonotype. The chain joins TRBV6-1 to TRBJ1-1, with 10 bases that match TRBD1. The CDR3 is 18 amino acids. V lost 7 bases, J lost 3 bases, and 17 bases stayed unmatched. CDR1 is MNHNS and CDR2 is SASEGT in the germline V gene. CDR3 bases: TGTGCCAGCAACCCCCGGGACAGGGGAAGGGGTTTGGACACTGAAGCTTTCTTT. Translation gives CASNPRDRGRGLDTEAFF.

This chain connects TRBV6-5 to TRBJ1-1; D ambiguous. V dropped 8 bases and J dropped 2 bases, with 12 bases sitting between them. Germline assignment: CDR1 MNHEY and CDR2 SVGAGI. This CDR3 spans 13 amino acids. CDR3 bases: TGTGCCAGCCGCCTTAAAGTAAACACTGAAGCTTTCTTT. It yields the protein CASRLKVNTEAFF.

As for this clonotype: At one of its ends the junction is not consistent with the germline gene, which may arise from a read error. V and J are TRBV12-3 or TRBV12-4 and TRBJ1-5; D perhaps matches TRBD1 (6 bases). This CDR3 is 17 amino acids long. Written as DNA, the CDR3 is TGTGCCGGCAGCCAGCCGACAGGATCGGTAAGCAATCAGCCCCAGCATTTT. Translated: CAGSQPTGSVSNQPQHF.

Notes on this clonotype: At one of its ends the junction is not consistent with the germline gene, which may arise from a read error. The chain links TRBV28 to TRBJ1-4, with D perhaps matching TRBD1 (6 bases). The CDR3 consists of 13 residues. CDR1 and CDR2 from the germline V gene are MDHEN and SYDVKM. DNA of the CDR3: TGTGCCAGCAGAACAGGGAACTCTGAAAAACGGTTTTTT. Residues: CASRTGNSEKRFF.

This clonotype has at least ten counts. In nucleotides, the CDR3 is TGCGCCAGCAGTTCGGGGGGGCCCGTTACGGGTACGCAGTATTTT. Translating gives CASSSGGPVTGTQYF. The V and J genes are TRBV5-1 and TRBJ2-3, with 8 bases fitting TRBD2. CDR1 is SGHRS, CDR2 YFSETQ, per germline. The CDR3 spans 15 residues. V dropped 5 bases and J dropped 8; count of bases not matched to a gene: 13.

The chain carries TRBV5-1 and TRBJ1-2; D unclear. Germline V gives CDR1 SGHRS, CDR2 YFSETQ. The CDR3 is 14 amino acids. V lost 3 bases, J lost 3 bases, and 12 bases lay in between. The CDR3 loop is CASSSPGRDYGYTF. CDR3 DNA: TGCGCCAGCAGCTCCCCTGGACGAGACTATGGCTACACCTTC.

This clonotype was counted a few times. The V call is TRBV7-9, the J call TRBJ1-1; D gene ambiguous. CDR1 is SEHNR, CDR2 FQNEAQ, per germline (reference sequence). Trimming pared 2 bases from V and 4 bases from J, leaving 5 bases between. CDR3 size: 12 residues. Here the CDR3 DNA reads TGTGCCAGCAGCTTAATCGGCACTGAAGCTTTCTTT. Protein product: CASSLIGTEAFF.

This clonotype was recorded at least ten times. Relative to the germline gene, one junction end is altered; a read error may explain this. V and J are TRBV7-2 and TRBJ2-7; the D gene could be TRBD1 or TRBD2 (5 bases each). The germline CDR1 and CDR2 sequences are SGHTA and FQGNSA. This CDR3 is 13 amino acids long. The CDR3 bases are TGCGCCAGCAATCAGGGACCAGCCTACGAGCAGTACTTC. This sequence encodes CASNQGPAYEQYF. Full variable domain (missing parts from reference TRBV7-2 and TRBJ2-7): GAGVSQSPSNKVTEKGKDVELRCDPISGHTALYWYRQSLGQGLEFLIYFQGNSAPDKSGLPSDRFSAERTGGSVSTLTIQRTQQEDSAVYLCASNQGPAYEQYFGPGTRLTVT.

V is TRBV11-1 and J is TRBJ2-7; 11 bases line up with TRBD1. Germline CDR1 and CDR2: SGHAT and FQDESV (reference sequence). The CDR3 totals 16 residues. The junction had 12 bases not matched to a gene; V was cut back by 5 bases and J by 6 bases. CDR3 nucleotide sequence: TGTGCCAGCAGCCTCCACTCCGGGACAGGGGGATCCGAGCAGTACTTC. This gives the protein CASSLHSGTGGSEQYF.

In its sample, this clonotype was seen many times. The J gene is TRBJ2-5, the V gene TRBV7-9; D is possibly TRBD2 (5 bases). CDR1 SEHNR and CDR2 FQNEAQ come from the germline V gene (reference sequence). The CDR3 covers 15 residues. V lost 4 bases to trimming and J lost 1 base, with 13 bases between them. The CDR3 sequence: CASSSPSGVQETQYF. DNA of the CDR3: TGTGCCAGCAGCTCCCCTTCCGGGGTCCAAGAGACCCAGTACTTC.

This clonotype was seen many times. The chain couples TRBV28 to TRBJ2-7; D perhaps matches TRBD1 (5 bases). V dropped 5 bases and J dropped 0 bases, with 14 bases sitting between them. The CDR3 length is 15 residues. The germline V gene encodes CDR1 MDHEN and CDR2 SYDVKM. The CDR3 sequence is CASSPQGFGSYEQYF. CDR3 sequence (DNA): TGTGCCAGCAGTCCCCAGGGTTTTGGCTCCTACGAGCAGTACTTC.

This clonotype was seen a few times. This chain links TRBV20-1 with TRBJ2-7, with TRBD2 matching 11 bases. The length of the CDR3 is 13 residues. Trimming at V came to 7 bases and at J to 2 bases, leaving 4 bases not matched to a gene. The germline V gene encodes CDR1 DFQATT and CDR2 SNEGSKA (reference sequence). Here the CDR3 reads CSGNSGGAYEQYF. The CDR3 bases are TGCAGTGGAAATAGCGGGGGGGCCTACGAGCAGTACTTC.

As DNA, the CDR3 is TGTGCCAGCAGCCATAGGGGAGAGGGAATCACTGAAGCTTTCTTT. Translating it yields CASSHRGEGITEAFF. This sequence joins TRBV3-1 and TRBJ1-1; possible D gene TRBD1, 5 bases. This CDR3 is 15 amino acids long. Germline CDR1 and CDR2: LGHDT and YNNKEL (reference sequence). V lost 3 bases and J lost 4, with 15 bases in between.

The chain's CDR3 is CASRMTSNQPQHF. The CDR3 DNA follows: TGTGCCAGCAGAATGACTAGCAATCAGCCCCAGCATTTT. This rearrangement joins TRBV6-5 to TRBJ1-5; no definite D call. The CDR3 covers 13 residues. The V gene's germline CDR1 is MNHEY and CDR2 SVGAGI. V was cut by 6 bases and J by 0 bases, with 6 bases left in between.

This clonotype has only a few counts. The chain couples TRBV20-1 to TRBJ2-7, with D uncertain. The V gene's germline CDR1 is DFQATT and CDR2 SNEGSKA (reference sequence). CDR3 length: 11 amino acids. V was pared by 5 bases and J by 2 bases, with 7 bases between. The CDR3 protein is CSAEYTYEQYF. DNA for the CDR3: TGCAGTGCTGAGTATACCTACGAGCAGTACTTC.

In this sample, this clonotype turned up many times. V is TRBV7-9 and J is TRBJ2-7; tentatively, D is TRBD2 (5 bases). CDR1 is SEHNR, CDR2 FQNEAQ, per germline (reference sequence). V lost 2 bases and J 5 bases, leaving 7 bases between the germline ends. The CDR3 has 12 residues. This CDR3 reads CASSLIGNEQYF. CDR3 nucleotides: TGTGCCAGCAGCTTAATCGGGAACGAGCAGTACTTC.

With respect to this clonotype: This may come from a read error, since a much larger clone is one base off. The chain carries TRBV9 and TRBJ2-1; the D gene is possibly TRBD1 (5 bases). The ends were cut back, 0 bases at V and 13 bases at J, with 17 bases in the middle. Germline CDR1 and CDR2: SGDLS and YYNGEE. This CDR3 spans 14 amino acids. The CDR3: CASSVGGREETQFF. The CDR3 coding sequence is TGTGCCAGCAGCGTAGGGGGCAGGGAAGAGACCCAGTTCTTC.

A few counts support this clonotype. The chain joins TRBV15 to TRBJ2-7; D unclear. The V gene lost 1 base and the J gene lost 3 bases, with 4 bases spanning the gap. The CDR3 spans 12 residues. Germline-derived CDR1 and CDR2 are LNHNV and YYDKDF (reference sequence). This CDR3 is CATSRANYEQYF. DNA of the CDR3: TGTGCCACCAGCAGAGCGAACTACGAGCAGTACTTC.

This clonotype was seen only a few times. The V gene is TRBV11-2, the J gene TRBJ2-7, with 8 positions matching TRBD1. Germline CDR1 and CDR2: SGHAT and FQNNGV. This CDR3 is 14 amino acids long. Losses at the gene ends were 5 bases for V and 4 bases for J; bases not matched to a gene: 7. This chain's CDR3 is CASSAGDRFYEQYF. Written as DNA, the CDR3 is TGTGCCAGCAGCGCCGGGGACAGGTTTTACGAGCAGTACTTC.

The rearrangement uses TRBV20-1 and TRBJ2-4; no clear D gene. Judging by the DNA end, TRBJ2-7 fits better; the J call may be wrong. Per germline, CDR1 DFQATT and CDR2 SNEGSKA (reference sequence). The length of the CDR3 is 12 residues. As DNA, the CDR3 is TGCAGTGCTAGCGCCGCGGCGTACGAGCAGTACTTC. Its protein product is CSASAAAYEQYF.

A word on this clonotype: Being one base from a much bigger clone, this may be a read error. V gene TRBV5-1 combines with J gene TRBJ2-1; D is unclear. Germline V gives CDR1 SGHRS, CDR2 YFSETQ. The CDR3 extends over 11 amino acids. V was pared by 6 bases and J by 13 bases, with 14 bases between. The CDR3: CASTGQETQFF. CDR3 coding DNA: TGCGCCAGCACCGGGCAAGAGACCCAGTTCTTC.

This clonotype was seen ten or more times. The J gene is TRBJ2-1, the V gene TRBV20-1; D tentatively fits TRBD1 or TRBD2 (5 bases each). The CDR3 has 11 amino acids. V lost 5 bases to trimming and J lost 8 bases, with 10 bases between them. Per germline, CDR1 DFQATT and CDR2 SNEGSKA (reference sequence). CDR3 sequence: CSAGGVYEQFF. CDR3 sequence (DNA): TGCAGTGCTGGGGGTGTGTATGAGCAGTTCTTC.

This rearrangement joins TRBV20-1 to TRBJ1-1; D ambiguous. V was shortened by 2 bases and J by 4 bases, with 8 bases between the two germline ends. The germline V gene encodes CDR1 DFQATT and CDR2 SNEGSKA (reference sequence). The CDR3 has 12 residues. DNA for the CDR3: TGCAGTGCTAGACAGGACCTCACTGAAGCTTTCTTT. Protein product: CSARQDLTEAFF.

This chain links TRBV27 with TRBJ1-2; tentatively, D is TRBD1 (5 bases). CDR3 size: 15 residues. V was clipped by 2 bases and J by 4 bases, with 14 bases between them. Per germline, CDR1 MNHEY and CDR2 SMNVEV (reference sequence). CDR3 residues: CASSLTGGNTYGYTF. Here the CDR3 DNA reads TGTGCCAGCAGTTTAACCGGGGGTAATACCTATGGCTACACCTTC.

There are a few counts of this clonotype. The CDR3 sequence is CASRATLTSYEQYF. In nucleotides, the CDR3 is TGTGCCAGCCGGGCGACTCTCACCTCCTACGAGCAGTACTTC. This chain joins TRBV27 and TRBJ2-7; D ambiguous. In germline, CDR1 is MNHEY, CDR2 SMNVEV (reference sequence). The length of the CDR3 is 14 residues. With 8 bases removed from V and 0 bases from J, the gap between germline ends came to 14 bases.

This clonotype was observed a handful of times. The V gene is TRBV5-1, the J gene TRBJ1-1, with a possible D match to TRBD1 (5 bases). The V end was cut by 0 bases, the J end by 5 bases, with 11 bases between. Germline values: CDR1 SGHRS, CDR2 YFSETQ. The CDR3 length is 14 residues. CDR3 sequence: CASSLVSGGTEAFF. As DNA, the CDR3 is TGCGCCAGCAGCTTGGTGTCCGGGGGGACTGAAGCTTTCTTT.

The rearrangement uses TRBV20-1 and TRBJ1-1; TRBD1 matches at 7 bases. Germline CDR1 is DFQATT and CDR2 is SNEGSKA (reference sequence). The CDR3 extends over 14 amino acids. The V and J ends lost 6 bases and 3 bases, in that order; junction bases with no gene match: 10. CDR3 nucleotide sequence: TGCAGTGCCCGGGACAGACAGAAATACACTGAAGCTTTCTTT. Translation: CSARDRQKYTEAFF.